These 30 T cell receptor beta chains were all obtained from the same sample, sequenced in a study of shared clonotypes between healthy human individuals. Sequenced by immunoSEQ multiplex PCR; TCRdb stores in-frame clones only, minus some. The profile shows approximately 500,000 clones, about three quarters of them singletons. Sequencing was performed on PBMCs. All receptors derive from a woman aged 40 to 50 in good health. Some clones in this sample may be carry-over from other donors' samples.

This rearrangement joins TRBV10-3 to TRBJ2-3; 14 nucleotides line up with TRBD2. The CDR3 is 18 amino acids. The J segment lost 0 bases and the V segment lost 8 bases, leaving 10 bases of the junction unmatched. Germline V gives CDR1 ENHRY, CDR2 SYGVKD. The CDR3 DNA sequence: TGTGCCATCGACATATTCGGGACTAGCGGGAGTAGCACAGATACGCAGTATTTT. Its translation: CAIDIFGTSGSSTDTQYF.

The genes are TRBV25-1 and TRBJ1-4, with a tentative D call TRBD1 (6 bases). The CDR3 has 15 residues. Germline V gene sequence: CDR1 MGHDK, CDR2 SYGVNS. V dropped 1 base and J dropped 7 bases, with 13 bases sitting between them. The CDR3 sequence is CASSEFMQGTEKLFF. As DNA, the CDR3 is TGTGCCAGCAGTGAATTTATGCAGGGGACTGAAAAACTGTTTTTT.

The CDR3 DNA is TGTGCCTGGAGGGTCCCACTAGCGGGGGCCTACGAGCAGTACTTC. It yields the protein CAWRVPLAGAYEQYF. The rearrangement links TRBV30 to TRBJ2-7; 11 nucleotides line up with TRBD2. CDR3 size: 15 residues. Germline V gives CDR1 GTSNPN, CDR2 SVGIG (reference sequence). Losses at the gene ends were 3 bases for V and 2 bases for J; bases not matched to a gene: 6.

The rearrangement uses TRBV5-1 and TRBJ2-1, with 8 bases lining up with TRBD2. The germline V gene has CDR1 SGHRS and CDR2 YFSETQ. CDR3 size: 15 residues. V lost 4 bases and J lost 3; bases outside the gene matches: 6. Here the CDR3 reads CASSRRAGDYNEQFF. CDR3 nucleotide sequence: TGCGCCAGCAGCCGGCGAGCGGGAGACTACAATGAGCAGTTCTTC. Supplemented by reference TRBV5-1 and TRBJ2-1, the full variable domain reads KAGVTQTPRYLIKTRGQQVTLSCSPISGHRSVSWYQQTPGQGLQFLFEYFSETQRNKGNFPGRFSGRQFSNSRSEMNVSTLELGDSALYLCASSRRAGDYNEQFFGPGTRLTVL.

V usage is TRBV7-8 and J usage is TRBJ2-5; no definite D call. The V gene lost 8 bases and the J gene lost 3 bases, with 22 bases spanning the gap. This CDR3 is built from 16 residues. Per the germline V gene, CDR1 is SGHVS and CDR2 is FQNEAQ. The CDR3 reads CASPPNRALRKETQYF. The CDR3 nucleotides are TGTGCCAGCCCCCCCAATAGGGCCCTTAGGAAAGAGACCCAGTACTTC.

This clone came up once. The V call is TRBV6-6, the J call TRBJ2-3, with 9 positions matching TRBD2. Germline V lookup: CDR1 MNHNY, CDR2 SVGAGI (reference sequence). CDR3 size: 15 residues. Losses at the gene ends were 2 bases for V and 5 bases for J; bases not matched to a gene: 5. The CDR3 DNA follows: TGTGCCAGCAGTTACGGGGCGGGAGGGGTAGATACGCAGTATTTT. This codes for CASSYGAGGVDTQYF.

This chain joins TRBV10-3 and TRBJ2-3; D is uncertain. The length of the CDR3 is 15 residues. The ends were cut back, 4 bases at V and 2 bases at J, with 13 bases in the middle. Germline lookup yields CDR1 ENHRY and CDR2 SYGVKD. The CDR3 DNA reads TGTGCCATCAGTGTCGGCGGCGCAAACACAGATACGCAGTATTTT. Translation: CAISVGGANTDTQYF.

About this clone itself: This may be a read error, as it is one base from a much larger clone. This same CDR3 is encoded by further DNA sequences in the sample. CDR3 loop: CASSRDSIGYTF. In DNA, the CDR3 is TGTGCCAGCAGCCGAGATAGTATCGGCTACACCTTC. The chain couples TRBV7-9 to TRBJ1-2, with no clear D. This CDR3 has 12 amino acids. Trimming left V 5 bases short and J 8 bases short, with 12 bases between. Germline assignment: CDR1 SEHNR and CDR2 FQNEAQ (reference sequence).

This clone showed up many times. The chain joins TRBV4-3 to TRBJ2-2, with TRBD2 as a possible D gene (6 bases). V was shortened by 5 bases and J by 3 bases, with 16 bases between the two germline ends. The CDR3 spans 16 residues. Germline CDR1 and CDR2: LGHNA and YSLEER. The CDR3 bases are TGCGCCAGCAGCGCCCGGGGGACCCCTTACACCGGGGAGCTGTTTTTT. Protein sequence: CASSARGTPYTGELFF.

This chain connects TRBV7-8 to TRBJ2-7; D uncertain. From germline, CDR1 is SGHVS and CDR2 FQNEAQ. V lost 1 base, J lost 0 bases, and 10 bases lay in between. There are 15 residues in the CDR3. CDR3 amino acids: CASSLGRTHSYEQYF. The CDR3 DNA follows: TGTGCCAGCAGCTTAGGGCGCACCCACTCCTACGAGCAGTACTTC. Complete variable domain (other parts from reference TRBV7-8 and TRBJ2-7): GAGVSQSPRYKVAKRGQDVALRCDPISGHVSLFWYQQALGQGPEFLTYFQNEAQLDKSGLPSDRFFAERPEGSVSTLKIQRTQQEDSAVYLCASSLGRTHSYEQYFGPGTRLTVT.

There are a few counts of this clone. The CDR3 here is CAWSEVEAFF. The CDR3 bases are TGTGCCTGGTCCGAGGTTGAAGCTTTCTTT. V and J are TRBV30 and TRBJ1-1; D is unresolved. CDR1 GTSNPN and CDR2 SVGIG come from the germline V gene (reference sequence). V was trimmed by 5 bases and J by 7 bases, leaving 8 bases between them. This CDR3 is 10 amino acids long.

The CDR3 sequence is CASRGGADTQYF. For the CDR3, the DNA is TGTGCCAGCAGAGGGGGGGCAGATACGCAGTATTTT. The rearrangement uses TRBV2 and TRBJ2-3; D is perhaps TRBD2 (7 bases). The CDR3 totals 12 residues. Germline values: CDR1 SNHLY, CDR2 FYNNEI. V was cut by 6 bases and J by 4 bases, with 8 bases left in between.

J is TRBJ2-5 and V is TRBV10-3; D remains ambiguous. The length of the CDR3 is 14 residues. Germline loops: CDR1 ENHRY, CDR2 SYGVKD. Between the trimmed V and J ends, which lost 0 bases and 2 bases, there was a span of 7 bases. The CDR3 loop is CAISESERQETQYF. DNA of the CDR3: TGTGCCATCAGTGAGTCGGAGAGACAAGAGACCCAGTACTTC.

About this clone itself: Other DNA sequences of this sample code for an identical CDR3. The rearrangement joins TRBV28 to TRBJ2-1; 9 bases match TRBD2. The V gene's germline CDR1 is MDHEN and CDR2 SYDVKM. V trimming: 9 bases; J trimming: 4 bases; junction bases outside the gene matches: 4. This CDR3 spans 13 amino acids. The CDR3 bases are TGTGCCAGTAGGACTAGCGCTTACAATGAGCAGTTCTTC. This gives the protein CASRTSAYNEQFF.

The CDR3 DNA follows: TGTGCCAGCAATGACGCCTACAATGAGCAGTTCTTC. Translated: CASNDAYNEQFF. The rearrangement joins TRBV6-1 to TRBJ2-1, with unresolved D. The CDR3 has 12 residues. The V end lost 7 bases, the J end lost 2 bases, and 6 bases lay between the germline ends. The germline V gene has CDR1 MNHNS and CDR2 SASEGT.

This clone was counted only a few times. V is TRBV7-3 and J is TRBJ2-2; 8 bases are shared with TRBD1. The germline V gene has CDR1 SGHTA and CDR2 FQGTGA. V shed 5 bases and J 1 base; nucleotides not matched to a gene: 6. CDR3 length: 16 residues. The CDR3 protein is CASSEAGTGNTGELFF. CDR3 DNA sequence: TGTGCCAGCAGCGAGGCCGGGACAGGGAACACCGGGGAGCTGTTTTTT.

This clone appeared a single time. J is TRBJ2-7 and V is TRBV5-1; D ambiguous. The CDR3 consists of 13 residues. Between the trimmed V and J ends, which lost 0 bases and 5 bases, there was a span of 9 bases. Germline lookup yields CDR1 SGHRS and CDR2 YFSETQ. The CDR3 DNA reads TGCGCCAGCAGCTTGGATGGCTGGAACGAGCAGTACTTC. It encodes CASSLDGWNEQYF. The full variable domain, its missing parts supplied by reference TRBV5-1 and TRBJ2-7, is KAGVTQTPRYLIKTRGQQVTLSCSPISGHRSVSWYQQTPGQGLQFLFEYFSETQRNKGNFPGRFSGRQFSNSRSEMNVSTLELGDSALYLCASSLDGWNEQYFGPGTRLTVT.

V usage is TRBV29-1 and J usage is TRBJ1-1; TRBD1 agrees at 8 bases. CDR3 length: 12 residues. The ends lost 4 bases at V and 5 bases at J; junction bases unmatched: 3. The germline V gene has CDR1 SQVTM and CDR2 ANQGSEA. CDR3: CSVAGGETEAFF. The CDR3 DNA sequence: TGCAGCGTTGCAGGGGGCGAAACTGAAGCTTTCTTT.

The V gene is TRBV2, the J gene TRBJ2-1, with a tentative D call TRBD2 (6 bases). V was shortened by 6 bases and J by 5 bases, with 14 bases between the two germline ends. The CDR3 spans 14 residues. Germline-derived CDR1 and CDR2 are SNHLY and FYNNEI. This CDR3 reads CASRGGLSHNEQFF. The CDR3 DNA follows: TGTGCCAGCAGGGGGGGACTTTCCCACAATGAGCAGTTCTTC.

This clone was seen more than once but under ten times. The J gene is TRBJ1-2, the V gene TRBV7-8, with D uncertain. In germline, CDR1 is SGHVS, CDR2 FQNEAQ. The CDR3 runs to 13 residues. V lost 1 base and J 8 bases, leaving 11 bases between the germline ends. As DNA, the CDR3 is TGTGCCAGCAGCTTAGTTTCTAGTGGAGGCTACACCTTC. Residues: CASSLVSSGGYTF.

This sequence joins TRBV5-1 and TRBJ1-1; 8 bases fit TRBD1. Germline loops: CDR1 SGHRS, CDR2 YFSETQ. This CDR3 has 15 residues. V lost 5 bases, J lost 4 bases, and 10 bases stayed unmatched. CDR3 in DNA: TGCGCCAGCAGGCGACAGGGGACGGCGAGCACTGAAGCTTTCTTT. Translated, it gives CASRRQGTASTEAFF. The full variable domain, with the rest looked up from reference TRBV5-1 and TRBJ1-1, is KAGVTQTPRYLIKTRGQQVTLSCSPISGHRSVSWYQQTPGQGLQFLFEYFSETQRNKGNFPGRFSGRQFSNSRSEMNVSTLELGDSALYLCASRRQGTASTEAFFGQGTRLTVV.

The chain joins TRBV7-9 to TRBJ1-2; tentative D call: TRBD1 (6 bases). Germline assignment: CDR1 SEHNR and CDR2 FQNEAQ (reference sequence). V lost 1 base and J lost 3, with 6 bases in between. CDR3 length equals 13 residues. The CDR3 spells CASSLGGHYGYTF. The DNA for the CDR3 is TGTGCCAGCAGCTTAGGGGGGCACTATGGCTACACCTTC.

This chain joins TRBV30 and TRBJ2-5, with TRBD2 identical over 7 bases. Near its end, the DNA agrees better with TRBJ2-7, so the J call may be wrong. This CDR3 has 13 amino acids. The V gene's germline CDR1 is GTSNPN and CDR2 SVGIG (reference sequence). This chain's CDR3 is CAWSARGGSEQYF. The CDR3 nucleotides are TGTGCCTGGAGTGCACGGGGAGGGAGCGAGCAGTACTTC.

The chain links TRBV19 to TRBJ2-2, with 7 positions matching TRBD2. The CDR3 spans 13 residues. J was trimmed by 4 bases and V by 6 bases; bases with no gene match: 2. Germline V gene sequence: CDR1 LNHDA, CDR2 SQIVND (reference sequence). CDR3 region: CASRVAGTGELFF. The CDR3 nucleotides are TGTGCCAGTAGGGTAGCGGGCACCGGGGAGCTGTTTTTT.

This clone was observed once. The chain is built from TRBV30 and TRBJ1-5, with D unclear. The CDR3 sequence is 12 residues long. Trimming cost V 1 base and J 5 bases, with 6 bases left between them. Germline V lookup: CDR1 GTSNPN, CDR2 SVGIG (reference sequence). The CDR3 sequence: CAWSEGHQPQHF. The CDR3 DNA reads as TGTGCCTGGAGTGAGGGCCATCAGCCCCAGCATTTT.

V is TRBV19 and J is TRBJ2-7; 7 bases map to TRBD1. V was pared by 1 base and J by 6 bases, with 9 bases of the junction left unmatched. Germline CDR1 reads LNHDA; CDR2 reads SQIVND (reference sequence). There are 15 residues in the CDR3. CDR3 region: CASSIGGQAPPEQYF. CDR3 in DNA: TGTGCCAGTAGTATAGGAGGACAGGCCCCCCCCGAGCAGTACTTC.

The CDR3 loop reads CASSSPGPINYGYTF. In DNA, the CDR3 is TGTGCCAGCAGTTCCCCGGGACCGATAAACTATGGCTACACCTTC. This chain links TRBV27 with TRBJ1-2, with D possibly TRBD1 on 5 matching bases. The V gene's germline CDR1 is MNHEY and CDR2 SMNVEV (reference sequence). The CDR3 sequence is 15 residues long. The V end was cut by 4 bases, the J end by 2 bases, with 14 bases between.

The V gene is TRBV29-1, the J gene TRBJ1-2; D might be TRBD1 (5 bases). The CDR3 sequence is 11 residues long. Germline assignment: CDR1 SQVTM and CDR2 ANQGSEA. With 5 bases removed from V and 8 bases from J, the gap between germline ends came to 12 bases. CDR3 amino acids: CSVWGVLGYTF. CDR3 nucleotide sequence: TGCAGCGTTTGGGGGGTCTTGGGCTACACCTTC.

The chain uses TRBV6-1 and TRBJ2-3; TRBD1 might be the D (5 bases). The CDR3 has 15 residues. Germline loops: CDR1 MNHNS, CDR2 SASEGT. The germline V and J ends were trimmed by 1 base and 4 bases, with 12 bases remaining between them. The CDR3 DNA reads TGTGCCAGCAGTGAAGGGATAGGGGAATCAGATACGCAGTATTTT. Translation gives CASSEGIGESDTQYF.

The V and J genes are TRBV9 and TRBJ2-3; TRBD2 matches at 9 bases. With V trimmed by 4 bases and J by 0 bases, 6 bases remained unmatched. Germline loops: CDR1 SGDLS, CDR2 YYNGEE. The CDR3 has 16 residues. The CDR3 loop reads CASSSRLAASTDTQYF. In nucleotides, the CDR3 is TGTGCCAGCAGCTCGCGACTAGCGGCAAGCACAGATACGCAGTATTTT.